This T cell receptor (beta chain) was retrieved from a study of blood T cell repertoires in COVID-19. In its sample, this clone was seen a few times. TCRdb's table, derived via immunoSEQ multiplex PCR, lists solely in-frame clones and lacks some. The sample carries over 200,000 clones, roughly 80% recorded once. The V segment lost 5 bases and the J segment 4 bases; nucleotides outside the gene matches: 4. This CDR3 is built from 14 residues. Germline CDR1 is MDHEN and CDR2 is SYDVKM. The sequenced sample was peripheral blood. This receptor was obtained from a man aged 50-59 years with active or convalescent COVID-19. The J gene is TRBJ1-5, the V gene TRBV28; 8 bases line up with TRBD1. CDR3 in DNA: TGTGCCAGCAGTCCAGGGGGCAGGAATCAGCCCCAGCATTTT. The encoded protein is CASSPGGRNQPQHF.